The 6 T cell receptor beta chains reported below all come from one sample, sequenced in a study of TIL therapy for anti-PD-1-resistant metastatic lung cancer listed by TCRdb under 2021. Reading the label with the study, this specimen's time point is: pre-treatment sample, taken before nivolumab and TIL therapy. Using bias-controlled multiplex PCR with the immunoSEQ v3 hsTCRB kit, the TCR beta CDR3 regions were amplified from genomic DNA. What TCRdb holds here is the immuneACCESS table cut down to in-frame rearrangements. Part of the clones is not present; checked against another copy, under half of the missing clones reflect an unresolved V gene, and the others are unexplained. The sample table records around 59,000 clones; 55% to 70% of these occur just once. Clones ranked in the top ten supply less than 8% of the sample. The sample consisted of blood, taken at baseline. These receptors were taken from a person between 25 and 80 years old with non-small cell lung cancer.

The V call is TRBV5-1, the J call TRBJ2-1; D is unclear. CDR1 and CDR2 from the germline V gene are SGHRS and YFSETQ. This CDR3 region has 13 residues. Deletions cut 0 bases from V and 5 bases from J, with 6 bases between. The CDR3 reads CASSLGSDNEQFF. The CDR3 DNA reads TGCGCCAGCAGCTTGGGTTCCGACAATGAGCAGTTCTTC.

This clone turned up a few times. The chain has TRBV11-3 and TRBJ1-1; 11 nucleotides line up with TRBD1. Germline CDR1 and CDR2: SGHNT and YENEEA. The CDR3 has 19 amino acids. V was clipped by 7 bases and J by 1 base; unmatched bases: 17. In DNA form, the CDR3 reads TGTGCCAGCACCCAGGACAGGGGGCGCAGTTATGCCCAGAACACTGAAGCTTTCTTT. Its protein is CASTQDRGRSYAQNTEAFF.

The sample holds a few counts of this clone. The chain carries TRBV6-6 and TRBJ1-6; D may be TRBD1 (5 bases). This CDR3 has 14 residues. Germline CDR1 and CDR2: MNHNY and SVGAGI (reference sequence). Deletions cut 4 bases from V and 7 bases from J, with 11 bases between. CDR3 sequence reads: CASSLGQGNSPLHF. For the CDR3, the DNA is TGTGCCAGCAGTTTAGGGCAGGGAAATTCACCCCTCCACTTT.

This rearrangement joins TRBV4-1 to TRBJ2-7, with 10 bases lining up with TRBD1. This CDR3 is built from 16 residues. After removal of 1 base from V and 4 bases from J, the junction contained 7 bases not matched to a gene. CDR1 MGHRA and CDR2 YSYEKL come from the germline V gene. CDR3 in DNA: TGCGCCAGCAGCCAAGCTGTGGACAGGGGGAGATACGAGCAGTACTTC. Protein sequence: CASSQAVDRGRYEQYF.

The rearrangement joins TRBV30 to TRBJ2-5; maybe TRBD2 (6 bases). Trimming cost V 3 bases and J 2 bases, with 13 bases left between them. Germline assignment: CDR1 GTSNPN and CDR2 SVGIG (reference sequence). The CDR3 is 14 amino acids. The CDR3 nucleotides read TGTGCCTGGAGGGGACTTTCGTGGCAAGAGACCCAGTACTTC. The encoded protein is CAWRGLSWQETQYF.

The rearrangement links TRBV9 to TRBJ2-2, with TRBD2 matching over 15 bases. Losses at the gene ends were 3 bases for V and 5 bases for J; bases not matched to a gene: 8. The CDR3 spans 18 residues. Germline V lookup: CDR1 SGDLS, CDR2 YYNGEE. This CDR3 is CASSGEIGLAGGTGELFF. Here the CDR3 DNA reads TGTGCCAGCAGCGGGGAGATTGGACTAGCGGGAGGGACCGGGGAGCTGTTTTTT.